A single sample gave rise to the 11 T cell receptor beta chains below, sequenced in a study of blood T cells in healthy people across ages. Using a J-beta primer mix together with a sample-barcoded 5' primer, a second PCR was run for 7 to 11 cycles. TCRdb ran MiXCR on the 5' RACE reads and lists one entry per CDR3 protein. The sample records roughly 800,000 distinct CDR3 sequences, 20% to 30% being singletons. In addition, the sample was reused for a study of T cells of mothers and their children.

Sequenced input: blood. These receptors all stem from a boy between 10 and 17 years old in good health.

The CDR3 here is CASSDGLEETQYF. The CDR3 DNA is TGTGCCAGCAGTGACGGACTCGAAGAGACCCAGTACTTC. The chain carries TRBV2 and TRBJ2-5, with a tentative D call TRBD2 (5 bases). Deletions cut 3 bases from V and 3 bases from J, with 8 bases between. CDR3 length: 13 amino acids. Germline-derived CDR1 and CDR2 are SNHLY and FYNNEI.

The table lists this clonotype with many counts. In nucleotides, the CDR3 is TGTGCCATTCCTGACGGGGGGACCCAGTACTTC. As protein: CAIPDGGTQYF. This chain uses TRBV7-9 with TRBJ2-5; tentatively, D is TRBD2 (6 bases). V was trimmed by 10 bases and J by 7 bases, leaving 13 bases between them. Per germline, CDR1 SEHNR and CDR2 FQNEAQ (reference sequence). This CDR3 region has 11 residues.

In its sample, this clonotype was seen a few times. The V and J genes are TRBV7-9 and TRBJ2-4; perhaps D is TRBD1 or TRBD2 (5 bases each). V dropped 4 bases and J dropped 5 bases, with 27 bases sitting between them. Germline V gene lookup returns CDR1 SEHNR and CDR2 FQNEAQ (reference sequence). The CDR3 loop spans 19 amino acids. For the CDR3, the DNA is TGTGCCAGCAGCTCTAGTGCAGACCCCAGGGTAAGCGGCGAAAACATTCAGTACTTC. Its protein product is CASSSSADPRVSGENIQYF. Full variable domain (outside the CDR3, taken from reference TRBV7-9 and TRBJ2-4): DTGVSQNPRHKITKRGQNVTFRCDPISEHNRLYWYRQTLGQGPEFLTYFQNEAQLEKSRLLSDRFSAERPKGSFSTLEIQRTEQGDSAMYLCASSSSADPRVSGENIQYFGAGTRLSVL.

The chain carries TRBV20-1 and TRBJ2-1, with D tentatively TRBD1 or TRBD2 (6 bases each). With 0 bases removed from V and 0 bases from J, the gap between germline ends came to 15 bases. From germline, CDR1 is DFQATT and CDR2 SNEGSKA (reference sequence). CDR3 length: 17 residues. CDR3 region: CSARDGVGGTSYNEQFF. The CDR3 region has the DNA TGCAGTGCTAGAGATGGGGTGGGGGGCACCTCCTACAATGAGCAGTTCTTC.

This clonotype has just a few counts. The rearrangement uses TRBV10-1 and TRBJ2-5, with 7 bases identical to TRBD1. Near its end, the DNA agrees better with TRBJ2-7, so the J call may be wrong. Germline V CDR1 and CDR2: WNHNN, SYGVQD (reference sequence). The CDR3 is 15 residues long. CDR3 protein: CASSDSRTGSYEQYF. The CDR3 DNA sequence: TGCGCCAGCAGTGACTCTCGGACAGGTTCCTACGAGCAGTACTTC.

This clonotype was found a few times. Relative to the germline gene, one junction end is altered; a read error may explain this. V gene TRBV7-6 combines with J gene TRBJ1-6; TRBD1 might be the D (6 bases). From germline, CDR1 is SGHVS and CDR2 FNYEAQ. The CDR3 spans 15 residues. The CDR3 region is CACSSGQSYNSPLHF. The CDR3 DNA sequence: TGTGCCTGCAGCTCCGGACAGAGCTATAATTCACCCCTCCACTTT.

CDR3 loop: CASSPNWDTDTQYF. The CDR3 DNA reads as TGCGCCAGCAGCCCAAATTGGGACACAGATACGCAGTATTTT. The V and J genes are TRBV5-1 and TRBJ2-3; D not certain. Trimming cost V 4 bases and J 2 bases, with 11 bases left between them. In germline, CDR1 is SGHRS, CDR2 YFSETQ. This CDR3 region has 14 residues.

V gene TRBV15 combines with J gene TRBJ2-1, with 7 bases that match TRBD1. V lost 0 bases to trimming and J lost 8 bases; unmatched junction nucleotides: 1. Germline V gene sequence: CDR1 LNHNV, CDR2 YYDKDF (reference sequence). The CDR3 is 13 amino acids. In DNA, the CDR3 is TGTGCCACCAGCAGAGAACAGGGGCATGAGCAGTTCTTC. Translation: CATSREQGHEQFF.

The gene calls are TRBV3-1 and TRBJ1-1; maybe TRBD1 (5 bases). This CDR3 is 16 amino acids long. Germline-derived CDR1 and CDR2 are LGHDT and YNNKEL (reference sequence). The V gene lost 4 bases and the J gene lost 0 bases, with 15 bases spanning the gap. CDR3 nucleotides: TGTGCCAGCAGCCGGGGCTCCCTCGGGGTGAACACTGAAGCTTTCTTT. Translated, it gives CASSRGSLGVNTEAFF.

CDR3 residues: CASSMTGYGYTF. DNA of the CDR3: TGTGCCAGCAGCATGACAGGCTATGGCTACACCTTC. The V and J genes are TRBV6-2 or TRBV6-3 and TRBJ1-2, with D perhaps matching TRBD1 (6 bases). The germline V and J ends were trimmed by 6 bases and 4 bases, with 9 bases remaining between them. The CDR3 covers 12 residues. Per germline, CDR1 MNHEY and CDR2 SVGEGT.

Points on this clonotype: One end of the junction fails to match germline, which may point to a read error. The gene calls are TRBV12-3 or TRBV12-4 and TRBJ2-5; 12 positions agree with TRBD1. The CDR3 length is 14 residues. CDR3 DNA sequence: TGTGCCAGCAGTCCGGGACAGGGGGCTGGGACCCAGTGCTTC. It translates to CASSPGQGAGTQCF.